These 10 T cell receptor beta chains were sequenced from one sample in a study of beta chain features in type 1 diabetes. Study outcomes and limitations: People with Type 1 diabetes carried modestly yet significantly shorter TCRB CDR3s in all four CD4+ subsets.

Sequenced material consisted of expressed TCRB transcripts (all of the isolated RNA was reverse transcribed). Assay used: immunoSEQ multiplex PCR; TCRdb lists only in-frame clones, some missing. The data hold fewer than 350,000 clones, with 14% to 15% observed a single time. Antigens for these TCRs are unknown. Material: naive CD4+ T cells from blood. Receptors were obtained from a man aged 18-30 years with type 1 diabetes.

The chain combines TRBV4-3 with TRBJ2-3; 9 bases align to TRBD1. The CDR3 runs 15 residues. Germline CDR1 reads LGHNA; CDR2 reads YSLEER. V trimming: 5 bases; J trimming: 3 bases; junction bases outside the gene matches: 6. CDR3 nucleotides: TGCGCCAGCAGCTATGGGACAGGGCGGACAGATACGCAGTATTTT. Translating gives CASSYGTGRTDTQYF.

This clone was seen a handful of times. The chain uses TRBV5-4 and TRBJ2-4; unclear D gene. The ends were cut back, 5 bases at V and 0 bases at J, with 15 bases in the middle. In germline, CDR1 is SGHNT, CDR2 YYREEE (reference sequence). CDR3 length: 16 residues. CDR3 loop: CASSPRHLQAKNIQYF. The CDR3 DNA reads TGTGCCAGCAGTCCCAGACACCTACAAGCCAAAAACATTCAGTACTTC. Full variable domain (outside the CDR3, taken from reference TRBV5-4 and TRBJ2-4): ETGVTQSPTHLIKTRGQQVTLRCSSQSGHNTVSWYQQALGQGPQFIFQYYREEENGRGNFPPRFSGLQFPNYSSELNVNALELDDSALYLCASSPRHLQAKNIQYFGAGTRLSVL.

The chain uses TRBV7-2 and TRBJ2-3; D is undetermined. CDR1 is SGHTA, CDR2 FQGNSA, per germline. The CDR3 has 14 amino acids. Trimming took off 4 bases at V and 4 bases at J, with 12 bases between the two ends. This chain's CDR3 is CASSSAPPADTQYF. CDR3 DNA: TGTGCCAGCAGCTCCGCCCCCCCGGCAGATACGCAGTATTTT.

The table lists this clone with a few counts. The V gene is TRBV5-4, the J gene TRBJ2-5; TRBD1 agrees at 9 bases. CDR3 length: 14 amino acids. V lost 4 bases, J lost 5 bases, and 6 bases stayed unmatched. Per the germline V gene, CDR1 is SGHNT and CDR2 is YYREEE (reference sequence). The CDR3 is CASSPRDREETQYF. In DNA, the CDR3 is TGTGCCAGCAGCCCCCGGGACAGGGAGGAGACCCAGTACTTC.

In this sample, this clone turned up a few times. The chain combines TRBV2 with TRBJ2-1; 11 bases align to TRBD2. CDR3 length: 17 amino acids. Germline V lookup: CDR1 SNHLY, CDR2 FYNNEI. J gave up 0 bases and V 4 bases, and 5 bases lay outside the gene matches. The DNA of the CDR3 is TGTGCCAGCAGTGTGACTAGCGGGAAGTTCTCCTACAATGAGCAGTTCTTC. Translating gives CASSVTSGKFSYNEQFF.

V gene TRBV28 combines with J gene TRBJ2-3, with a weak D call TRBD1 (5 bases). Germline V gene lookup returns CDR1 MDHEN and CDR2 SYDVKM. The CDR3 runs to 14 residues. V lost 3 bases and J 5 bases, leaving 12 bases between the germline ends. CDR3 loop: CASSFGGRGDTQYF. The DNA of the CDR3 is TGTGCCAGCAGTTTTGGCGGTAGGGGAGATACGCAGTATTTT.

In its sample, this clone was seen a few times. V gene TRBV27 combines with J gene TRBJ2-1; a weak D match, TRBD1 (6 bases). Germline-derived CDR1 and CDR2 are MNHEY and SMNVEV (reference sequence). V was pared by 5 bases and J by 12 bases, with 14 bases between. The CDR3 is 12 amino acids. The CDR3 nucleotides are TGTGCCAGCAGTGCTCTAGGGGGTCGGCAGTTCTTC. Translation: CASSALGGRQFF.

CDR3 loop: CASSVNPIEKSNRITDTQYF. CDR3 bases: TGTGCCAGCAGCGTAAACCCGATTGAAAAAAGCAACAGAATTACAGATACGCAGTATTTT. This chain connects TRBV9 to TRBJ2-3; D not certain. The V gene's germline CDR1 is SGDLS and CDR2 YYNGEE. Trimming cost V 1 base and J 3 bases, with 27 bases left between them. The CDR3 has 20 amino acids.

This rearrangement joins TRBV4-2 to TRBJ2-2; perhaps TRBD1 as D (5 bases). The CDR3 is 17 amino acids. The V end lost 1 base, the J end lost 0 bases, and 12 bases lay between the germline ends. The V gene's germline CDR1 is LGHNA and CDR2 YNFKEQ. The CDR3 is CASSQVSGQANTGELFF. Here the CDR3 DNA reads TGTGCCAGCAGCCAAGTCTCCGGACAAGCGAACACCGGGGAGCTGTTTTTT.

CDR3 residues: CASSAGLAGVFPSEQFF. CDR3 DNA sequence: TGTGCCAGCAGCGCAGGACTAGCGGGTGTCTTCCCCAGTGAGCAGTTCTTC. The chain links TRBV7-8 to TRBJ2-1, with 11 bases lining up with TRBD2. The CDR3 has 17 amino acids. Germline V gene data show CDR1 as SGHVS and CDR2 as FQNEAQ. V was pared by 5 bases and J by 9 bases, with 15 bases of the junction left unmatched. Full variable domain (outside the CDR3, taken from reference TRBV7-8 and TRBJ2-1): GAGVSQSPRYKVAKRGQDVALRCDPISGHVSLFWYQQALGQGPEFLTYFQNEAQLDKSGLPSDRFFAERPEGSVSTLKIQRTQQEDSAVYLCASSAGLAGVFPSEQFFGPGTRLTVL.